A single sample is the source of the 16 T cell receptor beta chains below, sequenced in a study of CD8 T cells in Susac syndrome. RNA amounts of roughly 0.5 to 1 ug underwent reverse transcription with random hexamers. TCRdb re-analysed the immunoSEQ multiplex PCR reads in MiXCR, keeping a single row per CDR3 protein. The sample has around 300,000 distinct CDR3 sequences; 92% are singletons. Input material: CD4+ T cells from PBMCs. These TCRs come from a human donor with multiple sclerosis.

The chain recombines TRBV9 with TRBJ2-2, with D possibly TRBD2 on 6 matching bases. V was shortened by 0 bases and J by 4 bases, with 16 bases between the two germline ends. The V gene's germline CDR1 is SGDLS and CDR2 YYNGEE. CDR3 length: 17 residues. CDR3 sequence reads: CASSVDLGVGLTGELFF. The DNA of the CDR3 is TGTGCCAGCAGCGTAGATTTGGGAGTGGGACTCACCGGGGAGCTGTTTTTT.

In the case of this clonotype: Germline is not matched at one junction end, which may reflect a read error. The chain joins TRBV7-2 to TRBJ2-7; D is tentatively TRBD1 or TRBD2 (5 bases each). CDR3 size: 12 residues. In germline, CDR1 is SGHTA, CDR2 FQGNSA. In DNA form, the CDR3 reads TGTGCCAGCAGTTGGAACCGGGACGAACAGTACTTC. Protein sequence: CASSWNRDEQYF.

This clonotype came up a few times. The chain is built from TRBV6-1 and TRBJ2-7; 14 bases agree with TRBD2. J was trimmed by 0 bases and V by 5 bases; bases with no gene match: 6. Per germline, CDR1 MNHNS and CDR2 SASEGT. The CDR3 has 17 amino acids. The CDR3 loop is CASSSPGTSGSSYEQYF. DNA of the CDR3: TGTGCCAGCAGTAGTCCCGGGACTAGCGGGAGCTCCTACGAGCAGTACTTC.

The V gene is TRBV4-2, the J gene TRBJ2-1; D tentatively fits TRBD1 or TRBD2 (5 bases each). The V gene's germline CDR1 is LGHNA and CDR2 YNFKEQ. There are 14 residues in the CDR3. The V end was cut by 6 bases, the J end by 7 bases, with 16 bases between. The CDR3 DNA is TGTGCCAGCAGTCGCGAGGGGAACCCTAATGAGCAGTTCTTC. Translated, it gives CASSREGNPNEQFF.

V gene TRBV29-1 combines with J gene TRBJ1-5; 10 bases match TRBD1. V lost 4 bases, J lost 6 bases, and 3 bases stayed unmatched. The CDR3 sequence is 13 residues long. Per the germline V gene, CDR1 is SQVTM and CDR2 is ANQGSEA. In DNA form, the CDR3 reads TGCAGCGTTGGACAGGGGGCAAGTCAGCCCCAGCATTTT. It codes for CSVGQGASQPQHF.

This rearrangement joins TRBV3-1 to TRBJ2-1, with 9 bases that match TRBD1. Trimming cost V 0 bases and J 1 base; bases outside gene matches: 13. The germline CDR1 and CDR2 sequences are LGHDT and YNNKEL (reference sequence). This CDR3 spans 20 amino acids. As DNA, the CDR3 is TGTGCCAGCAGCCAAGAGGGGGGGAACAGGGGGCGCGGGTCCTACAATGAGCAGTTCTTC. This codes for CASSQEGGNRGRGSYNEQFF.

The chain links TRBV20-1 to TRBJ2-3, with TRBD2 identical over 8 bases. The V gene end was trimmed by 3 bases and the J gene end by 0 bases; junction bases not matched to a gene: 11. The length of the CDR3 is 17 residues. The germline V gene encodes CDR1 DFQATT and CDR2 SNEGSKA (reference sequence). The CDR3 spells CSASRGGLAGSTDTQYF. The CDR3 DNA sequence: TGCAGTGCTAGTCGGGGGGGGTTAGCGGGAAGCACAGATACGCAGTATTTT.

This clonotype was observed once. The CDR3 sequence: CSVGLIYAEAFF. The CDR3 nucleotides read TGCAGCGTTGGCCTAATCTACGCTGAAGCTTTCTTT. The chain joins TRBV29-1 to TRBJ1-1, with D hard to call. V was clipped by 4 bases and J by 6 bases, with 12 bases between them. The germline V gene has CDR1 SQVTM and CDR2 ANQGSEA. The CDR3 runs 12 residues.

V is TRBV2 and J is TRBJ2-2; 13 bases align to TRBD2. The length of the CDR3 is 17 residues. With V trimmed by 6 bases and J by 2 bases, 6 bases remained unmatched. In germline, CDR1 is SNHLY, CDR2 FYNNEI. The CDR3 here is CASRYGTSGVNTGELFF. As DNA, the CDR3 is TGTGCCAGCAGATACGGGACTAGCGGGGTCAACACCGGGGAGCTGTTTTTT.

V and J are TRBV6-2 or TRBV6-3 and TRBJ1-2, with 7 bases fitting TRBD1. With V trimmed by 6 bases and J by 5 bases, 9 bases remained unmatched. CDR3 length equals 14 residues. Looked up from germline, CDR1 is MNHEY and CDR2 is SVGEGT. CDR3 nucleotide sequence: TGTGCCAGCAGCTCCGACGGGACAGCATATGGCTACACCTTC. Translated: CASSSDGTAYGYTF.

The chain recombines TRBV19 with TRBJ2-1, with 9 bases aligning to TRBD2. The germline V gene encodes CDR1 LNHDA and CDR2 SQIVND (reference sequence). V lost 7 bases, J lost 7 bases, and 8 bases stayed unmatched. The CDR3 has 14 amino acids. CDR3 DNA: TGTGCCAGTAAACCGGGACTAGCTGATAATGAGCAGTTCTTC. Translation gives CASKPGLADNEQFF.

The chain couples TRBV30 to TRBJ1-3, with 7 bases lining up with TRBD1. The germline gives CDR1 GTSNPN, CDR2 SVGIG (reference sequence). The CDR3 sequence is 16 residues long. V trimming: 1 base; J trimming: 0 bases; junction bases outside the gene matches: 6. CDR3 DNA sequence: TGTGCCTGGAGTGCCCCGGGACAGTTCTCTGGAAACACCATATATTTT. Protein: CAWSAPGQFSGNTIYF. Drawing the rest from reference TRBV30 and TRBJ1-3, the complete variable domain is SQTIHQWPATLVQPVGSPLSLECTVEGTSNPNLYWYRQAAGRGLQLLFYSVGIGQISSEVPQNLSASRPQDRQFILSSKKLLLSDSGFYLCAWSAPGQFSGNTIYFGEGSWLTVV.

The V call is TRBV6-1, the J call TRBJ2-3, with D hard to call. Germline loops: CDR1 MNHNS, CDR2 SASEGT. The CDR3 is 13 amino acids. Trimming stripped 9 bases from V and 5 bases from J, with 15 bases between. The CDR3 loop is CASQPVLEDTQYF. DNA for the CDR3: TGTGCCAGTCAGCCGGTTCTAGAAGATACGCAGTATTTT.

V and J are TRBV19 and TRBJ2-6; tentatively, D is TRBD1 (6 bases). Germline lookup yields CDR1 LNHDA and CDR2 SQIVND (reference sequence). The CDR3 runs 15 residues. V dropped 4 bases and J dropped 4 bases, with 11 bases sitting between them. The CDR3 here is CASSKTGTGANVLTF. The CDR3 nucleotides are TGTGCCAGTAGTAAAACAGGGACCGGGGCCAACGTCCTGACTTTC. The whole variable domain, filled in from reference TRBV19 and TRBJ2-6, reads DGGITQSPKYLFRKEGQNVTLSCEQNLNHDAMYWYRQDPGQGLRLIYYSQIVNDFQKGDIAEGYSVSREKKESFPLTVTSAQKNPTAFYLCASSKTGTGANVLTFGAGSRLTVL.

This clonotype showed up just once. The V gene is TRBV18, the J gene TRBJ2-3; 10 bases map to TRBD2. Germline V gene data show CDR1 as KGHSH and CDR2 as LQKENI. Trimming took 2 bases from V and 2 from J; bases not matched to a gene: 7. The CDR3 covers 17 residues. This CDR3 reads CASSPAGLAKYTDTQYF. The CDR3 DNA reads as TGTGCCAGCTCACCAGCGGGACTAGCGAAATACACAGATACGCAGTATTTT. Supplemented by reference TRBV18 and TRBJ2-3, the full variable domain reads NAGVMQNPRHLVRRRGQEARLRCSPMKGHSHVYWYRQLPEEGLKFMVYLQKENIIDESGMPKERFSAEFPKEGPSILRIQQVVRGDSAAYFCASSPAGLAKYTDTQYFGPGTRLTVL.

The chain recombines TRBV29-1 with TRBJ2-5; tentative D call: TRBD2 (6 bases). With 3 bases removed from V and 3 bases from J, the gap between germline ends came to 14 bases. The germline V gene has CDR1 SQVTM and CDR2 ANQGSEA. This CDR3 has 14 amino acids. The DNA of the CDR3 is TGCAGCGTTGACCTACCGGGGGTCAAAGAGACCCAGTACTTC. It is translated as CSVDLPGVKETQYF.